Only a few counts were recorded for the clone carrying this TCR beta chain. The sample belongs to a study of technical replicates of blood from a handful of donors. Trimming took 7 bases from V and 2 from J, leaving 8 bases between them. The CDR3 extends over 12 amino acids. Germline CDR1 MNHNY, CDR2 SVGAGI (reference sequence). Some clones are missing from TCRdb's copy, which holds only in-frame ones; the method was immunoSEQ multiplex PCR. The sample lists tens of thousands of clones, around 86% occurring once. This receptor was identified in a human donor in good health. Some clones in this sample may be carry-over from other donors' samples. Sequenced input: PBMCs. The chain links TRBV6-6 to TRBJ1-1; D not certain. The CDR3 sequence: CASNPENTEAFF. The CDR3 nucleotides are TGTGCCAGCAATCCAGAAAACACTGAAGCTTTCTTT.